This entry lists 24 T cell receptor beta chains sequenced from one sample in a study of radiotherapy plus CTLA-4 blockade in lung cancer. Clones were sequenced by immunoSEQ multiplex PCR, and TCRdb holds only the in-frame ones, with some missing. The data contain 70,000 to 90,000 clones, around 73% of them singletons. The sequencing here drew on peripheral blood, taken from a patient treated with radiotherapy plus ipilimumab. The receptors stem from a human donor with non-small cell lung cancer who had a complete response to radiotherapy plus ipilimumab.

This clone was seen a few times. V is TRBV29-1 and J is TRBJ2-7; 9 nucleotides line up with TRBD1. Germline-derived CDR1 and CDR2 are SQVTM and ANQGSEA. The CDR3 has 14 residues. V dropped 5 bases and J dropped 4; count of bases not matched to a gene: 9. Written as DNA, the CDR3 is TGCAGCGTTAAGAAATGGACAGGGGAGTACGAGCAGTACTTC. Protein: CSVKKWTGEYEQYF.

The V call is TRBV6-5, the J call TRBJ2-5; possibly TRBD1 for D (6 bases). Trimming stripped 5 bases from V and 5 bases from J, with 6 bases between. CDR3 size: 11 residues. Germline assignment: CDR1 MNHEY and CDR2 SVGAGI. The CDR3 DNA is TGTGCCAGCAGTCAGGGGGAGACCCAGTACTTC. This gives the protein CASSQGETQYF.

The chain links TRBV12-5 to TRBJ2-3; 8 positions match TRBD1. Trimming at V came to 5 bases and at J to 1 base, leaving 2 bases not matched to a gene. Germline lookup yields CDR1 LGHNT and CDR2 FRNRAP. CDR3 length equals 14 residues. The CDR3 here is CASGQGQGTDTQYF. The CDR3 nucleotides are TGTGCTAGTGGTCAGGGACAGGGCACAGATACGCAGTATTTT.

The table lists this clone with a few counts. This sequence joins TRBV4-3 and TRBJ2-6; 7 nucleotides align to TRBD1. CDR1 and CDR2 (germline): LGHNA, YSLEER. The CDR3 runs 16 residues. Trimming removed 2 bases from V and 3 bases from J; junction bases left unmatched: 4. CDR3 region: CASSQRTGDGANVLTF. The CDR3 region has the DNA TGCGCCAGCAGCCAACGTACAGGGGATGGGGCCAACGTCCTGACTTTC.

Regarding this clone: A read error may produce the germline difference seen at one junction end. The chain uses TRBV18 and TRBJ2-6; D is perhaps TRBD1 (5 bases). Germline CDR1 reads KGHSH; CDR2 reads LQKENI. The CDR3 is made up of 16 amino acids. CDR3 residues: CASSPQVTSGANVLTF. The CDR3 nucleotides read TGTGCCAGCTCTCCACAGGTTACCTCTGGGGCCAACGTCCTGACTTTC.

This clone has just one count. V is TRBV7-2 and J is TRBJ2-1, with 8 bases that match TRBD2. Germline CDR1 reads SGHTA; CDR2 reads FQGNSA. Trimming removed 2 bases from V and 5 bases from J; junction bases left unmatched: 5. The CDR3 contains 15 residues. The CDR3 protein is CASSLPGGPHNEQFF. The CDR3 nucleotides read TGTGCCAGCAGCTTACCGGGAGGGCCCCACAATGAGCAGTTCTTC. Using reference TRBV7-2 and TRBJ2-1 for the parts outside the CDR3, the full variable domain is GAGVSQSPSNKVTEKGKDVELRCDPISGHTALYWYRQSLGQGLEFLIYFQGNSAPDKSGLPSDRFSAERTGGSVSTLTIQRTQQEDSAVYLCASSLPGGPHNEQFFGPGTRLTVL.

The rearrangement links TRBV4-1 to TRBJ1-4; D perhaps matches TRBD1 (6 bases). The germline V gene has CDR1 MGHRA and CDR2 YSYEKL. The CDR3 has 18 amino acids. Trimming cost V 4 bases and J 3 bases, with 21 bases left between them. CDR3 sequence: CASSPGGRSRIPNEKLFF. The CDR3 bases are TGCGCCAGCAGCCCCGGGGGCCGTTCCCGAATACCTAATGAAAAACTGTTTTTT.

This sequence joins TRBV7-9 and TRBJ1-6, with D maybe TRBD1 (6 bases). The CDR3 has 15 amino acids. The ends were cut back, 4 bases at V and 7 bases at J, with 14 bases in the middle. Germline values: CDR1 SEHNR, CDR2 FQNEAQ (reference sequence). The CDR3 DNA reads TGTGCCAGCAGCTCCGTCCAGGGGACGAATTCACCCCTCCACTTT. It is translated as CASSSVQGTNSPLHF.

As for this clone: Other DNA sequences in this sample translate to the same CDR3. The CDR3 region is CASSPSGNSPLHF. CDR3 coding DNA: TGTGCCAGCTCACCTTCAGGGAACTCACCCCTCCACTTT. The chain uses TRBV18 and TRBJ1-6; the D gene is possibly TRBD1 (5 bases). The germline gives CDR1 KGHSH, CDR2 LQKENI. The V end was cut by 3 bases, the J end by 10 bases, with 10 bases between. This CDR3 has 13 amino acids.

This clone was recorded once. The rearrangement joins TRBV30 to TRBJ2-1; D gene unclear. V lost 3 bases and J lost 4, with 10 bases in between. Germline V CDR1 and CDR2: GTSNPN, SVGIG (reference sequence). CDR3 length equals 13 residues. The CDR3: CAWSLDRYNEQFF. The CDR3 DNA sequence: TGTGCCTGGAGCCTCGATAGATACAATGAGCAGTTCTTC.

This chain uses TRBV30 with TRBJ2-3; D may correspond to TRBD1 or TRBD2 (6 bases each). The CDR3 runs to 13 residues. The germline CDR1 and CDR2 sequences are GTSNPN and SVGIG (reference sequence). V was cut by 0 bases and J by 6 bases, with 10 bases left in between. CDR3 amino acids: CAWSVGGLDTQYF. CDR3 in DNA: TGTGCCTGGAGTGTAGGGGGGCTCGATACGCAGTATTTT.

CDR3 residues: CASSPTRGGTTGKLFF. Here the CDR3 DNA reads TGTGCCAGCAGCCCCACCCGCGGGGGGACGACTGGAAAACTGTTTTTT. The J gene is TRBJ1-4, the V gene TRBV27; D perhaps matches TRBD1 (5 bases). V was cut by 6 bases and J by 10 bases, with 24 bases left in between. The CDR3 length is 16 residues. Germline V CDR1 and CDR2: MNHEY, SMNVEV (reference sequence).

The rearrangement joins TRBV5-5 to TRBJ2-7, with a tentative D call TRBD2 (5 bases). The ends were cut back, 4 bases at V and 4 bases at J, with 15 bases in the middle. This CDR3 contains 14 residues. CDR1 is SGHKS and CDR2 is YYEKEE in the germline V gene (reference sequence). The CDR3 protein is CASSPRHGLYEQYV. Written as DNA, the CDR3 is TGTGCCAGCAGCCCAAGGCATGGACTTTACGAGCAGTACGTC.

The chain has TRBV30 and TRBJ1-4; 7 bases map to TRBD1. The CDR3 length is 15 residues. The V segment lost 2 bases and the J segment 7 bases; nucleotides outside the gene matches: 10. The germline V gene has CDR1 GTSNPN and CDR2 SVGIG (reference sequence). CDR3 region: CAWSPKRGQGEKLFF. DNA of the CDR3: TGTGCCTGGAGTCCCAAAAGGGGGCAGGGTGAAAAACTGTTTTTT.

The CDR3 spells CASSTTSGSVDTQYF. In nucleotides, the CDR3 is TGTGCCAGCAGCACCACCAGCGGGAGTGTAGATACGCAGTATTTT. The chain combines TRBV11-2 with TRBJ2-3; 8 bases match TRBD2. CDR1 SGHAT and CDR2 FQNNGV come from the germline V gene. V shed 5 bases, J shed 5 bases, and the junction held 9 bases outside the gene matches. The CDR3 extends over 15 amino acids. Full variable domain (missing parts from reference TRBV11-2 and TRBJ2-3): EAGVAQSPRYKIIEKRQSVAFWCNPISGHATLYWYQQILGQGPKLLIQFQNNGVVDDSQLPKDRFSAERLKGVDSTLKIQPAKLEDSAVYLCASSTTSGSVDTQYFGPGTRLTVL.

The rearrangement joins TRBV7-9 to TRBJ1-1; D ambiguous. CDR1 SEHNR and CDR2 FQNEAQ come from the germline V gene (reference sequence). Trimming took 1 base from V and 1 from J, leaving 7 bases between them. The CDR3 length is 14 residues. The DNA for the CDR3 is TGTGCCAGCAGCTTAGACTTGAGGAACACTGAAGCTTTCTTT. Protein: CASSLDLRNTEAFF. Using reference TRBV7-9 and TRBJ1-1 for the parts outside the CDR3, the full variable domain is DTGVSQNPRHKITKRGQNVTFRCDPISEHNRLYWYRQTLGQGPEFLTYFQNEAQLEKSRLLSDRFSAERPKGSFSTLEIQRTEQGDSAMYLCASSLDLRNTEAFFGQGTRLTVV.

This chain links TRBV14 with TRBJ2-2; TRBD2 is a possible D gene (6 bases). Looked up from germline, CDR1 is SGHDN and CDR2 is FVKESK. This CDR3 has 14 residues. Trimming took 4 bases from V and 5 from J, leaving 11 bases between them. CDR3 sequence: CASSLQGRTGELFF. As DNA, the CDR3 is TGTGCCAGCAGCCTCCAAGGGAGGACCGGGGAGCTGTTTTTT.

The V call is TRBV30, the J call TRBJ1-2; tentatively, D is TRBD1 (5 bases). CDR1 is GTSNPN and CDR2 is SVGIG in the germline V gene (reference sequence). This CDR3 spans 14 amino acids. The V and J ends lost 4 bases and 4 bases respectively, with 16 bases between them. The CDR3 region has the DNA TGTGCCTGGATGGGACGTCTGTCAGGCTATGGCTACACCTTC. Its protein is CAWMGRLSGYGYTF.

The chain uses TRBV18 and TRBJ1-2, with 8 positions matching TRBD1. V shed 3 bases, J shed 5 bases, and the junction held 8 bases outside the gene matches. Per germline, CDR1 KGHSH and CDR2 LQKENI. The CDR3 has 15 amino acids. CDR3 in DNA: TGTGCCAGCTCACCGACGACAGGGGAAAAGTATGGCTACACCTTC. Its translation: CASSPTTGEKYGYTF.

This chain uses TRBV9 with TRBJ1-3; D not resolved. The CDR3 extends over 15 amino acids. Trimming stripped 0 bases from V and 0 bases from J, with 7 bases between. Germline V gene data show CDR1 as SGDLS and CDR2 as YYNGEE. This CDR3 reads CASSVGSGSGNTIYF. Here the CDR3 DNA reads TGTGCCAGCAGCGTAGGGTCTGGCTCTGGAAACACCATATATTTT.

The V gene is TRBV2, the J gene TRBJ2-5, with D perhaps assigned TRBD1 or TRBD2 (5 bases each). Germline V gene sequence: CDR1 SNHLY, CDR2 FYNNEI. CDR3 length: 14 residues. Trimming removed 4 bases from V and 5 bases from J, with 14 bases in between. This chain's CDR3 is CASSASGPSETQYF. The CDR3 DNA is TGTGCCAGCAGTGCCTCGGGACCGTCGGAGACCCAGTACTTC.

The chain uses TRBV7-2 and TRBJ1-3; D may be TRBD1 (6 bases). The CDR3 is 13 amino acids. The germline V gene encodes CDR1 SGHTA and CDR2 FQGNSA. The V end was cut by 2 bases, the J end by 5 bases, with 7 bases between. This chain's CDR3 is CASSLQGRNTIYF. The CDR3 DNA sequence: TGTGCCAGCAGCTTACAGGGGCGAAACACCATATATTTT.

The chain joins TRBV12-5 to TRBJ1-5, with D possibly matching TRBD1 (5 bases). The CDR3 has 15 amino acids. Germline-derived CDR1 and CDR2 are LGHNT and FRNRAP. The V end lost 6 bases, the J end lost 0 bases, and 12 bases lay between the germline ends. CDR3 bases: TGTGCTAGTGGGATGTGGGGGTATAGCAATCAGCCCCAGCATTTT. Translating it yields CASGMWGYSNQPQHF. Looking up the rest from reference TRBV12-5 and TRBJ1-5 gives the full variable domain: DARVTQTPRHKVTEMGQEVTMRCQPILGHNTVFWYRQTMMQGLELLAYFRNRAPLDDSGMPKDRFSAEMPDATLATLKIQPSEPRDSAVYFCASGMWGYSNQPQHFGDGTRLSIL.

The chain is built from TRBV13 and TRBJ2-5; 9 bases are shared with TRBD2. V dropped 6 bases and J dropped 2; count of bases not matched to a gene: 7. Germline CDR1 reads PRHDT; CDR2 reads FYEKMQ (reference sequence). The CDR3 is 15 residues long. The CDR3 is CASRFALAGQETQYF. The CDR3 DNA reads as TGTGCCAGCAGATTCGCCCTAGCGGGACAAGAGACCCAGTACTTC.